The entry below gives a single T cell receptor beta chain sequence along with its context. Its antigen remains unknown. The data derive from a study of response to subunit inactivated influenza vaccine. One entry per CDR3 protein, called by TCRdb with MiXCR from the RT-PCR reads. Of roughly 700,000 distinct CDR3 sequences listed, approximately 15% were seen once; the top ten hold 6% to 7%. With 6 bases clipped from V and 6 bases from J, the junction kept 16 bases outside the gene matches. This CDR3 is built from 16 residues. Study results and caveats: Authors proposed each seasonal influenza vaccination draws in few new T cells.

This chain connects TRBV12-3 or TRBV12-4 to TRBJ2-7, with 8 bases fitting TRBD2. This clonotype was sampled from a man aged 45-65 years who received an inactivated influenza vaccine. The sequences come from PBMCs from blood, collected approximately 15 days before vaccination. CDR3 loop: CASSVALLGTSSEQYF. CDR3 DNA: TGTGCCAGCAGCGTGGCCCTTCTCGGGACTAGTAGCGAGCAGTACTTC.